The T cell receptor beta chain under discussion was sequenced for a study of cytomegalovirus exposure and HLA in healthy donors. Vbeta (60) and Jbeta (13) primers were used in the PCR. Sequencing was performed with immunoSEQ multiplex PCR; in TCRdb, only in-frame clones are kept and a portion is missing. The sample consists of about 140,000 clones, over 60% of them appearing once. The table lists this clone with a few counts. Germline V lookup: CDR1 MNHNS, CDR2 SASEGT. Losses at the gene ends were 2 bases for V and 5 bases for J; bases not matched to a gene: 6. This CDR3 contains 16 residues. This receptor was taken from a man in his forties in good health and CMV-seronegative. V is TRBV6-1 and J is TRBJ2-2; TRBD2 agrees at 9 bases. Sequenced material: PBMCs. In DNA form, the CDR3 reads TGTGCCAGCAGTGAACGTAGCGGGGGCAAAACCGGGGAGCTGTTTTTT. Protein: CASSERSGGKTGELFF.